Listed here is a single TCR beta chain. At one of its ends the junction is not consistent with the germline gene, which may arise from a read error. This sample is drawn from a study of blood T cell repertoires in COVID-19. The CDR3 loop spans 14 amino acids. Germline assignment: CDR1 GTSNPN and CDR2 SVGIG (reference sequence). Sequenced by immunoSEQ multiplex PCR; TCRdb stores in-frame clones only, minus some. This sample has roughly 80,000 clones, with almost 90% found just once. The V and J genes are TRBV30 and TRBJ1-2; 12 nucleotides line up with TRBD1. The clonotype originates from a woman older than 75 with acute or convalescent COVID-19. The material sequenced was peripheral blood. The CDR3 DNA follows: TGTGCCTGGAGGGCGACCGGGACAGGGGGCGAGGTCGGCTTC. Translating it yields CAWRATGTGGEVGF.